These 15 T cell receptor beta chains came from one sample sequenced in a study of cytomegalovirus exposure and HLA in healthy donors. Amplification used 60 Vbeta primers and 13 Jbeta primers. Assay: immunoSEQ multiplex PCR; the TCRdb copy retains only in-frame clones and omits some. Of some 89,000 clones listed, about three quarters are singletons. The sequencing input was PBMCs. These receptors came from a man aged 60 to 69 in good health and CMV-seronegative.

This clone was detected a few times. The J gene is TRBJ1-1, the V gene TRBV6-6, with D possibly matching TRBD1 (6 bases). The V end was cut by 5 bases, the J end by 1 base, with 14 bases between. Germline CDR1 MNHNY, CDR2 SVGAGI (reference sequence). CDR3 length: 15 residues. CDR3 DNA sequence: TGTGCCAGCAGTGACCCACAGGGAGCGAACACTGAAGCTTTCTTT. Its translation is CASSDPQGANTEAFF.

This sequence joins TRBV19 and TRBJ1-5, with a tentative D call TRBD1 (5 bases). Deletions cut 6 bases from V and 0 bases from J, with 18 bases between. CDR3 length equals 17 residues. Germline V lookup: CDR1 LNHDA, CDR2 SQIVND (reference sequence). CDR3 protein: CASRRKGGVYSNQPQHF. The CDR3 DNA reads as TGTGCCAGTAGGCGAAAGGGAGGGGTGTATAGCAATCAGCCCCAGCATTTT.

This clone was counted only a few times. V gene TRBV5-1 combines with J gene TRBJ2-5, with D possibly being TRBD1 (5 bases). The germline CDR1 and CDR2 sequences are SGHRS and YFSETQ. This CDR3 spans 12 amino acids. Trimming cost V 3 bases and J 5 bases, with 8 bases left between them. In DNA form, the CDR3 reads TGCGCCAGCAGCTCAGGGATGGAGACCCAGTACTTC. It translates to CASSSGMETQYF.

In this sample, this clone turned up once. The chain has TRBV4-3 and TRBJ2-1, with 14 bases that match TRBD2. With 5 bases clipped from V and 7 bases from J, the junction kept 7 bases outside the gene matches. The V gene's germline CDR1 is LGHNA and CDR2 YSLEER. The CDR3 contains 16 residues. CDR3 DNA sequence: TGCGCCAGCAGCTCCCGACTAGCGGGGGGGGAAAATGAGCAGTTCTTC. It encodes CASSSRLAGGENEQFF.

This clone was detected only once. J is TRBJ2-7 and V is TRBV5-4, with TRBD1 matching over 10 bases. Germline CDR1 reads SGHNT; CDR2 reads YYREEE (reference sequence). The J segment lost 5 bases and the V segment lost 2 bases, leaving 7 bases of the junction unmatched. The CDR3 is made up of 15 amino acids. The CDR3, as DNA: TGTGCCAGCAGCTTCCTGTCGGACAGGGGGAACGAGCAGTACTTC. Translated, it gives CASSFLSDRGNEQYF.

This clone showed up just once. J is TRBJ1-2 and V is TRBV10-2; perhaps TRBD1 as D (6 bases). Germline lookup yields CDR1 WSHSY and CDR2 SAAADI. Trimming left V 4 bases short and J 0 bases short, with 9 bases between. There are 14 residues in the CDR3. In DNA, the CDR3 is TGCGCCAGCAGTGGGGGACATTCTAACTATGGCTACACCTTC. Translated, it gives CASSGGHSNYGYTF.

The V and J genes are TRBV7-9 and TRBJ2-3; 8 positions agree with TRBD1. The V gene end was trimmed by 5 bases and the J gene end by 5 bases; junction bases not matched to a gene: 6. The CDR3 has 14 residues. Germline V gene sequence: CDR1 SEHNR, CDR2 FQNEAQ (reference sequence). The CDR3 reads CASSLTGVGDTQYF. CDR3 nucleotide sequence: TGTGCCAGCAGCCTGACAGGGGTCGGAGATACGCAGTATTTT. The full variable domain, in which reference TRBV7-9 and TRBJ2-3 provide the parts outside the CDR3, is DTGVSQNPRHKITKRGQNVTFRCDPISEHNRLYWYRQTLGQGPEFLTYFQNEAQLEKSRLLSDRFSAERPKGSFSTLEIQRTEQGDSAMYLCASSLTGVGDTQYFGPGTRLTVL.

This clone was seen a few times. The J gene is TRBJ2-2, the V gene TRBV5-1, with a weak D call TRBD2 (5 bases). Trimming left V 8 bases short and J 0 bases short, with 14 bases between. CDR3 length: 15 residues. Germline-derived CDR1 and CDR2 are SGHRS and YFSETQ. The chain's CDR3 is CASSSAGANTGELFF. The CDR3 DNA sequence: TGCGCCAGTAGTAGTGCGGGTGCGAACACCGGGGAGCTGTTTTTT.

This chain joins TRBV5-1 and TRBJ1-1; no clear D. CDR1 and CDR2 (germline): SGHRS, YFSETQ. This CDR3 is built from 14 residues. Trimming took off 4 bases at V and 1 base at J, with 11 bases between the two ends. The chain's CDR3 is CASSGSEGNTEAFF. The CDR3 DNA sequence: TGCGCCAGCAGCGGGTCGGAGGGGAACACTGAAGCTTTCTTT.

This CDR3 is CASSERQGGNTGELFF. In nucleotides, the CDR3 is TGCGCCAGCAGCGAGAGACAGGGGGGTAACACCGGGGAGCTGTTTTTT. This chain joins TRBV5-1 and TRBJ2-2; 9 nucleotides match TRBD1. V shed 4 bases and J 2 bases; nucleotides not matched to a gene: 6. CDR3 size: 16 residues. Germline V gives CDR1 SGHRS, CDR2 YFSETQ.

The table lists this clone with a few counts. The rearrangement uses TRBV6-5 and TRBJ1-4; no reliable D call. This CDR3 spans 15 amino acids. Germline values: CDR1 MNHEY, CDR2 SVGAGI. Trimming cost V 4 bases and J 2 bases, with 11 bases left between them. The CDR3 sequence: CASSFAAGTNEKLFF. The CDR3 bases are TGTGCCAGCAGTTTCGCGGCGGGCACTAATGAAAAACTGTTTTTT.

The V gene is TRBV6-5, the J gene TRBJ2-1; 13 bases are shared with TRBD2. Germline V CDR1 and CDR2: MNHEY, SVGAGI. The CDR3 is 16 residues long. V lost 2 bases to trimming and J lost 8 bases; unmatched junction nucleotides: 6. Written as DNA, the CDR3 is TGTGCCAGCAGTTACGGACTAGCGGGAGTTGTGCATGAGCAGTTCTTC. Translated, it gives CASSYGLAGVVHEQFF.

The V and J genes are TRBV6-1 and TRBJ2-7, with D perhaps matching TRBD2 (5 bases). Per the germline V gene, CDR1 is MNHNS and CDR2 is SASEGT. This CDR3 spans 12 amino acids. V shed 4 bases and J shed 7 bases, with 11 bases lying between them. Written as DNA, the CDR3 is TGTGCCAGCAGTGCCCGGGAAGATGAGCAGTACTTC. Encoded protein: CASSAREDEQYF.

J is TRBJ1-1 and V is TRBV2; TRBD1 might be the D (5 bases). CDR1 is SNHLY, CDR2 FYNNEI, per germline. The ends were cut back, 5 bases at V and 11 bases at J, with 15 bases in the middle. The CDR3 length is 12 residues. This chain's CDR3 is CASSSRDFGAFF. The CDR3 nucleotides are TGTGCCAGCAGTAGCAGGGATTTTGGCGCTTTCTTT.

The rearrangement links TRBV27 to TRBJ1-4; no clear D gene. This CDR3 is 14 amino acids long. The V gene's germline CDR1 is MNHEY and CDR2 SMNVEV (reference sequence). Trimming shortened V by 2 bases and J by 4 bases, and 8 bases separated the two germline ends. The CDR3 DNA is TGTGCCAGCAGTTTACTACCTGGTAATGAAAAACTGTTTTTT. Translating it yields CASSLLPGNEKLFF.